Presented here are 5 T cell receptor beta chains from one specimen sequenced in a study of graft-versus-host responses after intestinal transplantation. The repertoire was sequenced with immunoSEQ multiplex PCR; TCRdb's copy has only in-frame clones and lacks some. The table lists around 97,000 clones, 91% of them singletons, with roughly 0.17% in the top ten. Their recognized antigens are unknown. This sample comprised unstimulated CD4+ T cells sorted from spleen or lymph node cells, obtained before transplant. These receptors were collected from a human donor who was the organ donor for an intestinal transplant.

This clone was seen just once. A junction end diverges from the germline sequence, so it may reflect a read error. The chain has TRBV5-6 and TRBJ2-5; 11 nucleotides match TRBD2. The CDR3 extends over 16 amino acids. Germline V gene lookup returns CDR1 SGHDT and CDR2 YYEEEE. As DNA, the CDR3 is TGTGCCAGCAGCCTACTAGCGGGGGCCAACCAGGAGACCCAGTACTTC. Its protein is CASSLLAGANQETQYF.

This sequence joins TRBV20-1 and TRBJ2-1; tentatively, D is TRBD1 (6 bases). V lost 7 bases and J 9 bases, leaving 13 bases between the germline ends. The CDR3 runs to 11 residues. Germline CDR1 DFQATT, CDR2 SNEGSKA (reference sequence). DNA of the CDR3: TGCAGTGTTGTTCCAGGGGCTGAGCAGTTCTTC. As protein: CSVVPGAEQFF.

The V gene is TRBV5-4, the J gene TRBJ2-5; 14 positions match TRBD2. Trimming took 0 bases from V and 4 from J; bases not matched to a gene: 8. The CDR3 sequence is 18 residues long. The germline gives CDR1 SGHNT, CDR2 YYREEE (reference sequence). The DNA of the CDR3 is TGTGCCAGCAGCTTGGGACTAGCGGGGGGGTTCTCGAGAGAGACCCAGTACTTC. It codes for CASSLGLAGGFSRETQYF.

The chain couples TRBV27 to TRBJ1-4; tentatively, D is TRBD1 (5 bases). The CDR3 is 15 amino acids. V lost 6 bases and J lost 0, with 11 bases in between. Germline lookup yields CDR1 MNHEY and CDR2 SMNVEV (reference sequence). The DNA of the CDR3 is TGTGCCAGCAGCGCGGGGGGAGCAACTAATGAAAAACTGTTTTTT. Its protein is CASSAGGATNEKLFF.

This rearrangement joins TRBV5-1 to TRBJ1-2, with 9 positions matching TRBD1. The CDR3 is made up of 13 amino acids. The germline V gene encodes CDR1 SGHRS and CDR2 YFSETQ. J lost 6 bases, V lost 0 bases, and 0 bases had no gene match. In DNA form, the CDR3 reads TGCGCCAGCAGCTTGGGGACAGGGGATGGCTACACCTTC. This codes for CASSLGTGDGYTF.